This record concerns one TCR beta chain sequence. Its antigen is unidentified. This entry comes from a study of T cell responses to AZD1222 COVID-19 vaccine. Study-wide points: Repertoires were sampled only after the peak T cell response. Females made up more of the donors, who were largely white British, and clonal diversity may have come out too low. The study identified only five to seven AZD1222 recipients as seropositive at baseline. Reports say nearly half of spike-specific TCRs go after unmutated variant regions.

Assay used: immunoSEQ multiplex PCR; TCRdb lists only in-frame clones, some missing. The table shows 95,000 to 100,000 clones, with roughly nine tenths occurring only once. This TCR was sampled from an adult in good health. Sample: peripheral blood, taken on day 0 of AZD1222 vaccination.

CDR3 in amino acids: CASSTGYAGELFF. CDR3 in DNA: TGTGCCAGCAGCACAGGGTATGCCGGGGAGCTGTTTTTT. The chain joins TRBV12-3 or TRBV12-4 to TRBJ2-2, with D possibly being TRBD1 (6 bases). This CDR3 is built from 13 residues. V was pared by 6 bases and J by 6 bases, with 11 bases between.